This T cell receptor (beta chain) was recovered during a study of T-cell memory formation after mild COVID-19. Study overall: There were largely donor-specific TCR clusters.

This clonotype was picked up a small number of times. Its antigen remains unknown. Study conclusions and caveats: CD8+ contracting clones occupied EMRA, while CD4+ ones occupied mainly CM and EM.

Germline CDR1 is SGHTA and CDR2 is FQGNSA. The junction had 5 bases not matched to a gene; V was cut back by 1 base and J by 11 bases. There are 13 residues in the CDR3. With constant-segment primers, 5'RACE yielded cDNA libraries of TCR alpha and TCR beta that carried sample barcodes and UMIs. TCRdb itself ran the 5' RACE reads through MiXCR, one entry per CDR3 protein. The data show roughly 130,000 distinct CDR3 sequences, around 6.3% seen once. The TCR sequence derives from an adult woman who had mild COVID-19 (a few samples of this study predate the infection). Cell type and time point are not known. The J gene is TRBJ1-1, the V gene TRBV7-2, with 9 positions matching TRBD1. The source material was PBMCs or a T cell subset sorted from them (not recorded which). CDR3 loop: CASSLGTGVGAFF. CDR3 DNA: TGTGCCAGCAGCTTAGGGACAGGGGTTGGCGCTTTCTTT.